This entry lists 2 T cell receptor beta chains sequenced from one sample in a study of beta chain features in type 1 diabetes. Expressed TCRB transcripts were sequenced after all isolated RNA was converted to cDNA. Clones were sequenced by immunoSEQ multiplex PCR, and TCRdb holds only the in-frame ones, with some missing. The sample includes under 300,000 clones, around a quarter of them seen just once. The sample comprised central memory CD4+ T cells from blood. The source of these receptors is a man aged 25 to 40 in good health.

This clone was recorded a few times. The CDR3 protein is CASSYPLGLAPYEQYF. CDR3 coding DNA: TGTGCCAGCAGTTACCCCCTGGGACTAGCTCCCTACGAGCAGTACTTC. This chain joins TRBV6-5 and TRBJ2-7; 9 bases line up with TRBD2. V was clipped by 2 bases and J by 2 bases; unmatched bases: 7. CDR1 is MNHEY and CDR2 is SVGAGI in the germline V gene. The CDR3 runs to 16 residues.

The table lists this clone with a few counts. The chain combines TRBV7-2 with TRBJ2-7; 7 positions agree with TRBD1. CDR1 is SGHTA, CDR2 FQGNSA, per germline. The J segment lost 3 bases and the V segment lost 5 bases, leaving 4 bases of the junction unmatched. This CDR3 has 13 amino acids. The CDR3 here is CASSKDRHYEQYF. The DNA of the CDR3 is TGTGCCAGCAGCAAGGACAGGCACTACGAGCAGTACTTC.